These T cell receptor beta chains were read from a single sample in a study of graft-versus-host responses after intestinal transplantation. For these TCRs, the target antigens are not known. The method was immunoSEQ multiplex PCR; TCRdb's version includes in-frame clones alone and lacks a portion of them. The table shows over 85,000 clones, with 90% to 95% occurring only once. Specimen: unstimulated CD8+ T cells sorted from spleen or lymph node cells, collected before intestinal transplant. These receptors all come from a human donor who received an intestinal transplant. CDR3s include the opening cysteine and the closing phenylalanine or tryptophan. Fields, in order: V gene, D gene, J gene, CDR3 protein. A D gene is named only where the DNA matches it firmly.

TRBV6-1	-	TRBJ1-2	CASSALWRRSYTF
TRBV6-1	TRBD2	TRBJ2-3	CASSDLALGLATDTQYF
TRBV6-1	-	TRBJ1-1	CASSGSFGDGVNTEAFF
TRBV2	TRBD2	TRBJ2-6	CASSEEGLGVGANVLTF
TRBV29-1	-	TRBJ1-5	CSVMTGSNQPQHF
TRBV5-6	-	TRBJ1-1	CASSLTTAGTMNTEAFF
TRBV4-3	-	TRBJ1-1	CASSQGSRTATEAFF
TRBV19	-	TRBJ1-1	CASNTGWDTEAFF
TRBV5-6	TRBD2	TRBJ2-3	CASSLERGDSTDTQYF
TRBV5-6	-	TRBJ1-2	CASSSTGISGYTF
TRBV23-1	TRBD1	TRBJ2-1	CASRATGGSYNEQFF
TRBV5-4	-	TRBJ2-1	CASSLNTGRNEQFF
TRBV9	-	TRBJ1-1	CASSVDSYTEAFF
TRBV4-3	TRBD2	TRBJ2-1	CASSQLAGGHNEQFF
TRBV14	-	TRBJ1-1	CASSQGGEGPYTEAFF
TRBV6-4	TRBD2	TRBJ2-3	CASRNRLAVADTQYF
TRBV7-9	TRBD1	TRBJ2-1	CASSLVKGASEQFF
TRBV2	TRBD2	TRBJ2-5	CASRSLAGLETQYF
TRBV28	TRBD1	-	CASSLQGPTYEQYF
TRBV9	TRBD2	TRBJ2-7	CASSKSGTMSYEQYF
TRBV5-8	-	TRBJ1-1	CASSLVTGGNTEAFF
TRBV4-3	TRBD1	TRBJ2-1	CASSLGQGKDNEQFF
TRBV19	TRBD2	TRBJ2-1	CASSTREAGSSYNEQFF
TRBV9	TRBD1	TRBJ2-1	CASSVPGQGNYNEQFF
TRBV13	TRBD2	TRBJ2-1	CASSFYSGSKDEQFF
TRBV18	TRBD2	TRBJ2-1	CASSPGGLAGDLDEQFF
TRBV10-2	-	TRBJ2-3	CASSGVSETSHTQYF
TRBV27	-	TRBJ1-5	CASSEGSLGNQPQHF
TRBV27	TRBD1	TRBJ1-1	CASSALDRGWSEAFF
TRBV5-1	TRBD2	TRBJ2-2	CASSSGMGGGRNTGELFF
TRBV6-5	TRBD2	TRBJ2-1	CASSHGTSGLEQFF
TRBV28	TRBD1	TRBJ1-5	CASRVRGGGHQPQHF
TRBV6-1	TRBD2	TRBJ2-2	CAGSGLAGGNTGELFF
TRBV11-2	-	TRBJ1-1	CASSLGSLGEGVNTEAFF
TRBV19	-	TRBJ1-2	CASDGGHGYTF
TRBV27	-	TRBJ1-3	CASSAEKSSGNTIYF
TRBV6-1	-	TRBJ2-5	CASSEAGLLPQETQYF
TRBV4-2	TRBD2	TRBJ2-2	CASSPGLATNAGELFF
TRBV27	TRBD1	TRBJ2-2	CASSWGTGGRRELFF
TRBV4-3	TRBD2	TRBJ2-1	CASSQDPTSRISYYNEQFF
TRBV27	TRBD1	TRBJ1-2	CASSLSALTGASNGYTF
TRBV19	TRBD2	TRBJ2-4	CASSPPTGGPNIQYF
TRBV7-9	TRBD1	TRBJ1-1	CASSLAGQGPAFF
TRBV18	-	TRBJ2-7	CASSDYGGPLEQYF
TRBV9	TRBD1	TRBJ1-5	CASSVEQGADQPQHF
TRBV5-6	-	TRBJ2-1	CASNQGGNNEQFF
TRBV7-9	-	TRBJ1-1	CASSLGRTANTEAFF